Shown below are 5 T cell receptor beta chains from a single sample sequenced in a study of blood T cell repertoires in COVID-19 (TCRdb year 2020). The method behind the library was the immunoSEQ multiplex PCR assay. The source is immuneACCESS, and TCRdb retained only in-frame sequences with V and J called. Part of the clones is not carried over; for the studies checked, unresolved V genes explain less than half of this, and the remainder is unexplained. Present in this sample are some 65,000 clones, around four fifths of which were seen just once. The ten top clones hold approximately 6% of the sample. The sequenced sample consisted of peripheral blood. These receptors all stem from a woman in her 70s with acute or convalescent COVID-19.

V usage is TRBV7-8 and J usage is TRBJ2-3, with TRBD2 matching over 8 bases. J was trimmed by 1 base and V by 8 bases; bases with no gene match: 8. The CDR3 runs to 15 residues. Germline CDR1 SGHVS, CDR2 FQNEAQ. CDR3 DNA sequence: TGTGCCAGCGCCCTTCGGGAGGGGGGCACAGATACGCAGTATTTT. It yields the protein CASALREGGTDTQYF.

This chain connects TRBV18 to TRBJ2-5, with 8 bases that match TRBD1. CDR3 size: 14 residues. Germline assignment: CDR1 KGHSH and CDR2 LQKENI. The V gene end was trimmed by 5 bases and the J gene end by 5 bases; junction bases not matched to a gene: 7. CDR3 protein: CASSSGGSSETQYF. The DNA for the CDR3 is TGTGCCAGCTCATCAGGGGGCTCGAGTGAGACCCAGTACTTC.

Concerning this clone itself: The same CDR3 is also encoded by other DNA sequences in this sample. CDR3 in amino acids: CASSPSERGETQYF. Written as DNA, the CDR3 is TGTGCCAGCTCACCCTCGGAACGGGGGGAGACCCAGTACTTC. The genes are TRBV18 and TRBJ2-5; maybe TRBD2 (6 bases). The CDR3 loop spans 14 amino acids. Germline CDR1 KGHSH, CDR2 LQKENI. V was pared by 3 bases and J by 5 bases, with 13 bases between.

The chain employs TRBV5-6 and TRBJ1-2; 9 bases agree with TRBD1. V shed 2 bases, J shed 8 bases, and the junction held 10 bases outside the gene matches. Germline V gives CDR1 SGHDT, CDR2 YYEEEE. This CDR3 comprises 15 residues. The CDR3 protein is CASSFFPDRGEGYTF. CDR3 sequence (DNA): TGTGCCAGCAGCTTTTTCCCGGACAGGGGAGAGGGCTACACCTTC.

This sequence joins TRBV30 and TRBJ1-2; TRBD1 might be the D (5 bases). The CDR3 loop spans 15 amino acids. CDR1 and CDR2 (germline): GTSNPN, SVGIG (reference sequence). The V and J ends lost 0 bases and 5 bases respectively, with 16 bases between them. CDR3 sequence: CAWSVGRGVEYGYTF. Written as DNA, the CDR3 is TGTGCCTGGAGTGTAGGGAGGGGTGTCGAATATGGCTACACCTTC.